The sequence of this T cell receptor (beta chain) was determined in a study of blood T cell repertoires in COVID-19 (dated by TCRdb to the early 2020s). For the wider study: Collaborator samples came from the United States, Italy and Spain and covered acute and convalescent phases of COVID-19. Samples were obtained from the ongoing ImmuneRACE study (first 160 participants) and from some 1,200 subjects provided by 6 global collaborators. The repertoires were released in a freely available public database meant as a resource for research on the immune response to SARS-CoV-2. The sample metadata nearly always contained a de-identified subject ID, COVID-19 status, age in years and sex. The prospective study material was composed of cDNA or gDNA derived from T cells, B-cell-depleted T cells, or PBMCs. Where available, HLA class I and class II types were obtained from metadata supplied by the sample provider rather than from assay-based typing. Subjects who had been exposed to COVID-19, were actively infected with it, or had recovered from it provided the deeply sampled blood TCRbeta repertoires that made up the dataset. Summary of the overall study and its limitations: The quantity of clinical and demographic metadata differed by source and by participant and was supplied without curation.

According to the germline V gene, CDR1 reads ENHRY and CDR2 reads SYGVKD. Inclusive of the bounding cysteine and phenylalanine, the CDR3 is 14 residues long. CDR3 DNA only is kept here, 42 bases in frame from base 1. For this chain, trimming is 8 bases at the V end and 4 bases at the J end, and the number of junction bases without a gene match is 6. About this clone itself: Its specific antigen is unknown. No quality values exist for individual bases; no much larger clone is one base distant.

TCRbeta CDR3 regions were amplified from genomic DNA using the immunoSEQ Assay, a bias-controlled multiplex PCR. As for the authors' bioinformatics: The number of nucleated cells in each sample was estimated by amplification of reference gene primers within the assay. To quantify the absolute abundance of each unique TCRbeta CDR3 rearrangement, sequence reads were collapsed and filtered. For each sample, productive Simpson clonality was calculated as the square root of Simpson's diversity index over productive rearrangements. TCRdb re-hosts the immuneACCESS table, in-frame sequences only. Its copies lack some clones; in the studies checked, an unresolved V gene accounts for under half of them, and the cause for the rest is not known. For V, J and clone size, that table is used; D and trimming come from the DNA. For this sample there are 120,000 to 150,000 clones; about nine tenths appear just once. The ten largest clones represent roughly 2% of the sample.

The collaborating institutions used their own protocols to collect whole blood in K2EDTA tubes. For TCRbeta analysis, collaborators shipped samples in one of three forms: frozen whole blood, isolated PBMCs, or DNA extracted from either of those sample types. The sequence came from a human donor in a cohort sampled during active COVID-19. This chain joins TRBV10-3 to TRBJ2-5; 11 of the junction bases match TRBD1. The sample consisted of peripheral blood. CDR3 reads: CAIGDRGEGETQYF. The DNA sequence is TGTGCCATCGGGGACAGGGGGGAGGGAGAGACCCAGTACTTC.